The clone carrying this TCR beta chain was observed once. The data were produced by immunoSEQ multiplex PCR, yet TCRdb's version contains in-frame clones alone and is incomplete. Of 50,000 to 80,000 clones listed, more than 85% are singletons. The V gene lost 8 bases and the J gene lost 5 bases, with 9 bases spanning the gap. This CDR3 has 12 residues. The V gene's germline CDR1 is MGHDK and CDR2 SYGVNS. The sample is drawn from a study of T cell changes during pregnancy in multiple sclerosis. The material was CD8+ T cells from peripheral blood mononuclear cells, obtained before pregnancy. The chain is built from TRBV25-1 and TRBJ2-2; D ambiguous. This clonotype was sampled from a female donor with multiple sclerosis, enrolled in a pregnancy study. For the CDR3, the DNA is TGTGCCAGCTATGACACTACCGGGGAGCTGTTTTTT. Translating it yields CASYDTTGELFF.